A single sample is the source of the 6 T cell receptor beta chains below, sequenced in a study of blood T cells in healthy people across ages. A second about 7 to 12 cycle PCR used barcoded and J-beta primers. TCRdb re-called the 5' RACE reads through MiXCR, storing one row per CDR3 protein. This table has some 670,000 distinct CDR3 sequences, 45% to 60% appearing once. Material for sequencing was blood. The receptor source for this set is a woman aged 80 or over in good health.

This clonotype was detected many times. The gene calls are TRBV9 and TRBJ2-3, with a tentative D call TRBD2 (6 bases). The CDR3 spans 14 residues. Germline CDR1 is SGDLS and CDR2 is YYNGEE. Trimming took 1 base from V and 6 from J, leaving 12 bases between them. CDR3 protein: CASSVKRDWDTQYF. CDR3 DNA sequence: TGTGCCAGCAGCGTAAAGAGGGACTGGGATACGCAGTATTTT.

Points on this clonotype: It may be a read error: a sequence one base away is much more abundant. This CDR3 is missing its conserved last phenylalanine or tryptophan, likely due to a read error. CDR3 sequence: CASSMTTRPYEQYL. DNA for the CDR3: TGTGCCAGCAGCATGACGACCAGGCCCTACGAGCAGTACTTA. The rearrangement joins TRBV11-2 to TRBJ2-5; D is uncertain. The DNA end is a closer match to TRBJ2-7, so the J assignment may be wrong. This CDR3 has 14 residues. CDR1 and CDR2 from the germline V gene are SGHAT and FQNNGV.

The CDR3 bases are TGTGCCAGCAGTTTAGCGGCACAGGGGGCCAACGTCCTGACTTTC. This codes for CASSLAAQGANVLTF. The V and J genes are TRBV12-3 or TRBV12-4 and TRBJ2-6; no clear D gene. The CDR3 runs to 15 residues. The V end lost 0 bases, the J end lost 4 bases, and 7 bases lay between the germline ends.

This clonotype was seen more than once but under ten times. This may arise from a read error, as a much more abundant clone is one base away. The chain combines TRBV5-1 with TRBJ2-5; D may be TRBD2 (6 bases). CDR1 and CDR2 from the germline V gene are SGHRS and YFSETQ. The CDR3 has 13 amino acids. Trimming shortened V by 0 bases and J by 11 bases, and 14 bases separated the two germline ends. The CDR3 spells CASSLVAVHEQYF. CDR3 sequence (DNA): TGCGCCAGCAGCTTGGTAGCGGTCCATGAGCAGTACTTC. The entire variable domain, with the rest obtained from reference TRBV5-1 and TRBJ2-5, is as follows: KAGVTQTPRYLIKTRGQQVTLSCSPISGHRSVSWYQQTPGQGLQFLFEYFSETQRNKGNFPGRFSGRQFSNSRSEMNVSTLELGDSALYLCASSLVAVHEQYFGPGTRLLVL.

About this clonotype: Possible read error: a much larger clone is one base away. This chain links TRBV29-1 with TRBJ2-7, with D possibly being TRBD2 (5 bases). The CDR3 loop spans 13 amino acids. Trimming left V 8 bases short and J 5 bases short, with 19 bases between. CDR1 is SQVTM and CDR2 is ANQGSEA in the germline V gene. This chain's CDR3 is CSCSDSLDHEQYF. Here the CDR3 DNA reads TGCAGCTGTTCGGACTCGTTAGACCACGAGCAGTACTTC.

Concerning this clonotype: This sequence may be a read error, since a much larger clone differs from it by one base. The CDR3 region is CASSVVGGTYNEQFF. The CDR3 DNA reads TGTGCCAGCAGCGTAGTTGGGGGGACCTACAATGAGCAGTTCTTC. The rearrangement links TRBV9 to TRBJ2-1, with D perhaps TRBD2 (6 bases). V was pared by 0 bases and J by 2 bases, with 9 bases between. The CDR3 contains 15 residues. CDR1 SGDLS and CDR2 YYNGEE come from the germline V gene.